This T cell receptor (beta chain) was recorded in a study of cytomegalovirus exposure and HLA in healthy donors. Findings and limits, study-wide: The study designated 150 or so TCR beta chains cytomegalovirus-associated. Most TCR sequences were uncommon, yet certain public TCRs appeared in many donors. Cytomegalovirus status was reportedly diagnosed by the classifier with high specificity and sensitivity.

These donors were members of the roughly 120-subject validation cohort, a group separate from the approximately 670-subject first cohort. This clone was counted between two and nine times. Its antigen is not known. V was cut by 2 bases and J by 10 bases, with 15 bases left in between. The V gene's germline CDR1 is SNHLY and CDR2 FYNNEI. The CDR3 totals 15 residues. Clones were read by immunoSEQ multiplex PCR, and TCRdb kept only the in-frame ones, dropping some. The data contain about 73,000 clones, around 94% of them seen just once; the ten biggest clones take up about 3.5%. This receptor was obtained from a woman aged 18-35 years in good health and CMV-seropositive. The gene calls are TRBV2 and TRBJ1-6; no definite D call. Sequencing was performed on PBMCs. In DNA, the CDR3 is TGTGCCAGCAGTGAAAACCACGTCTCTACCTCACCCCTCCACTTT. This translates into CASSENHVSTSPLHF.